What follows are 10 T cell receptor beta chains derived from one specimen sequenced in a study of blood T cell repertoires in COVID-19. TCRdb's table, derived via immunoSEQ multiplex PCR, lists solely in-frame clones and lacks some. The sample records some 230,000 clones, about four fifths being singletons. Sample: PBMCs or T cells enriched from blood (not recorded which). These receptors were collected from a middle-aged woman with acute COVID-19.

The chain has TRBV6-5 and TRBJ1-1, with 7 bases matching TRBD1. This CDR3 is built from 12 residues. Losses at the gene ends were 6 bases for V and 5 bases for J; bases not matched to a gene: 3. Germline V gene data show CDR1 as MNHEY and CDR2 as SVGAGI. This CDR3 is CASSDRDTEAFF. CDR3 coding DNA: TGTGCCAGCAGCGACAGGGATACTGAAGCTTTCTTT.

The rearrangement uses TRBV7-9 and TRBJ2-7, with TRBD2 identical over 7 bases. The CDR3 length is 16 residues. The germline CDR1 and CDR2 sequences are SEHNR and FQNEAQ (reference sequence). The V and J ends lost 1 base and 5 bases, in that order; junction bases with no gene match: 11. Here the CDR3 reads CASSLDYGGSFDEQYF. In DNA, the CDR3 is TGTGCCAGCAGCTTAGACTACGGCGGGAGTTTCGACGAGCAGTACTTC. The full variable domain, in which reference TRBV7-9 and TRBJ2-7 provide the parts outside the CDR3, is DTGVSQNPRHKITKRGQNVTFRCDPISEHNRLYWYRQTLGQGPEFLTYFQNEAQLEKSRLLSDRFSAERPKGSFSTLEIQRTEQGDSAMYLCASSLDYGGSFDEQYFGPGTRLTVT.

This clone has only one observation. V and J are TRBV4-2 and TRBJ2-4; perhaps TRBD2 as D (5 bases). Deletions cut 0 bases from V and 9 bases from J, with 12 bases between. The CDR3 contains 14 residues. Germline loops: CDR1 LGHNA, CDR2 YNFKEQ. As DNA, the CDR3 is TGTGCCAGCAGCCAAGAGAGAGGGATCGGCATTCAGTACTTC. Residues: CASSQERGIGIQYF.

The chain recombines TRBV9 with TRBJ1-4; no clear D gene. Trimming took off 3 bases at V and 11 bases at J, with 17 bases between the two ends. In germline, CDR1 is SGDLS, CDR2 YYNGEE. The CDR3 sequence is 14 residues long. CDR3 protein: CASSAGRAGGKLFF. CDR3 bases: TGTGCCAGCAGCGCTGGGCGTGCAGGAGGGAAACTGTTTTTT.

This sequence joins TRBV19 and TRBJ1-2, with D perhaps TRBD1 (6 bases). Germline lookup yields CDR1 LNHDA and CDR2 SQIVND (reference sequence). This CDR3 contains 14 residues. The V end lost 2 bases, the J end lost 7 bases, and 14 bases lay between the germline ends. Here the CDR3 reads CASSITGTNSGYTF. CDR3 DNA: TGTGCCAGTAGTATAACGGGGACAAATAGTGGCTACACCTTC. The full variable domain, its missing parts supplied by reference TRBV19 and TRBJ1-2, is DGGITQSPKYLFRKEGQNVTLSCEQNLNHDAMYWYRQDPGQGLRLIYYSQIVNDFQKGDIAEGYSVSREKKESFPLTVTSAQKNPTAFYLCASSITGTNSGYTFGSGTRLTVV.

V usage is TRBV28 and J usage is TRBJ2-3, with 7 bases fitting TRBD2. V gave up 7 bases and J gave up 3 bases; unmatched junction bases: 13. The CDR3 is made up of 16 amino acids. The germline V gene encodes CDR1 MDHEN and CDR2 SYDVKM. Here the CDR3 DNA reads TGTGCCAGCATCCTCGCGGGCTCGCGGGGGACAGATACGCAGTATTTT. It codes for CASILAGSRGTDTQYF.

This chain's CDR3 is CASSPSPTTHYEQYF. The CDR3 nucleotides are TGTGCCAGCAGTCCCTCTCCGACTACCCACTACGAGCAGTACTTC. This chain connects TRBV27 to TRBJ2-7; possible D gene TRBD2, 5 bases. The CDR3 has 15 amino acids. V was trimmed by 5 bases and J by 3 bases, leaving 17 bases between them. Per the germline V gene, CDR1 is MNHEY and CDR2 is SMNVEV (reference sequence).

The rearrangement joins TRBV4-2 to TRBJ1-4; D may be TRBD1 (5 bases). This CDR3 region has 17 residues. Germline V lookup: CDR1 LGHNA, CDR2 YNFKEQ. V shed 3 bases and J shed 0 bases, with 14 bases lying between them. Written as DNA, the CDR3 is TGTGCCAGCAGCCATACCCAGGGTAGGGCAACTAATGAAAAACTGTTTTTT. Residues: CASSHTQGRATNEKLFF.

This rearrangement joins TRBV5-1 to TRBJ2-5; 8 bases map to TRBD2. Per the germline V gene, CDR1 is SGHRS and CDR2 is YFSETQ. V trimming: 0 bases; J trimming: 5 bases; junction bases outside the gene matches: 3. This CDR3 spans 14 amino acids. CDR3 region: CASSLGTSSETQYF. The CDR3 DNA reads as TGCGCCAGCAGCTTGGGGACTAGCTCCGAGACCCAGTACTTC. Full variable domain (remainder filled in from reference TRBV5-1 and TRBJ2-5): KAGVTQTPRYLIKTRGQQVTLSCSPISGHRSVSWYQQTPGQGLQFLFEYFSETQRNKGNFPGRFSGRQFSNSRSEMNVSTLELGDSALYLCASSLGTSSETQYFGPGTRLLVL.

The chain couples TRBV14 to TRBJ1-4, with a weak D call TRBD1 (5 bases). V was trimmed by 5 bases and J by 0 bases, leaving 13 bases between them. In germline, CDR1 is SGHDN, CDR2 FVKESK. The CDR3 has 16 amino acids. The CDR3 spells CASSDRQFTTNEKLFF. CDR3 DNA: TGTGCCAGCAGCGACCGACAGTTCACAACTAATGAAAAACTGTTTTTT.